These 28 T cell receptor beta chains were all obtained from the same sample, sequenced in a study of read filtering for tumor transcriptome and immune sequencing. From about 400 ng of RNA, a library with molecular barcoded alpha/delta and beta/gamma adaptors was made. TCRdb redid the calling of the reads with MiXCR, one entry per CDR3 protein. Here the sample spans 14,000 to 15,000 distinct CDR3 sequences, about a fifth being singletons. The specimen sequenced was a population of CD138-negative cells sorted from bone marrow. All receptors derive from a donor older than 35 with multiple myeloma.

This clonotype was found many times. V is TRBV11-2 and J is TRBJ2-7, with TRBD1 identical over 8 bases. In germline, CDR1 is SGHAT, CDR2 FQNNGV. The CDR3 has 14 amino acids. Trimming at V came to 5 bases and at J to 3 bases, leaving 6 bases not matched to a gene. The CDR3 sequence is CASSVDRGRYEQYF. In DNA, the CDR3 is TGTGCCAGCAGCGTTGACAGGGGTCGCTACGAGCAGTACTTC.

This clonotype came up many times. This chain joins TRBV28 and TRBJ1-1; unclear D gene. In germline, CDR1 is MDHEN, CDR2 SYDVKM. CDR3 length: 14 residues. Trimming pared 8 bases from V and 1 base from J, leaving 14 bases between. The CDR3 protein is CASGEVGGNTEAFF. The CDR3 bases are TGTGCCAGCGGCGAGGTAGGTGGGAACACTGAAGCTTTCTTT.

The V gene is TRBV5-4, the J gene TRBJ2-1; weak D call: TRBD2 (6 bases). The CDR3 totals 15 residues. Germline V gene lookup returns CDR1 SGHNT and CDR2 YYREEE (reference sequence). V gave up 3 bases and J gave up 2 bases, with 12 bases separating them. In DNA form, the CDR3 reads TGTGCCAGCAGCTGGGAGCAGCGGGCCTACAATGAGCAGTTCTTC. Its protein is CASSWEQRAYNEQFF.

Worth noting for this clonotype: A single base separates this from a much larger clone, so it may be a read error. The V call is TRBV20-1, the J call TRBJ1-1; D gene ambiguous. CDR1 and CDR2 from the germline V gene are DFQATT and SNEGSKA (reference sequence). V gave up 3 bases and J gave up 5 bases, with 19 bases separating them. CDR3 length: 15 residues. The CDR3 nucleotides are TGCAGTGCTAGGGGAGACGGGGAGGAAGGAACTGAAGCTTTCTTT. Translating gives CSARGDGEEGTEAFF.

There are a few counts of this clonotype. One end of the junction does not line up with germline, which may come from a read error. The rearrangement uses TRBV7-7 and TRBJ2-2; D is ambiguous. The CDR3 extends over 14 amino acids. Germline V gene data show CDR1 as SSHAT and CDR2 as FNYEAQ (reference sequence). CDR3 protein: CASSLEGSTGELFF. The CDR3, as DNA: TGTGCTAGCAGCTTAGAAGGGTCCACCGGGGAGCTGTTTTTT.

In its sample, this clonotype was seen many times. The chain carries TRBV9 and TRBJ2-6; D gene unclear. Trimming removed 4 bases from V and 0 bases from J, with 14 bases in between. CDR3 length equals 17 residues. Germline CDR1 and CDR2: SGDLS and YYNGEE. CDR3 DNA sequence: TGTGCCAGCAGCCCCCATAGGGTGTACTCTGGGGCCAACGTCCTGACTTTC. Its translation: CASSPHRVYSGANVLTF.

This sequence joins TRBV20-1 and TRBJ2-1; possible D gene TRBD2, 5 bases. This CDR3 is 14 amino acids long. Deletions cut 6 bases from V and 5 bases from J, with 17 bases between. Germline V gene lookup returns CDR1 DFQATT and CDR2 SNEGSKA (reference sequence). CDR3 protein: CSAKTTLGHNEQFF. The CDR3 DNA follows: TGCAGTGCGAAGACTACTTTGGGCCACAATGAGCAGTTCTTC.

For this clonotype: A much larger clone sits a single nucleotide away, making a read error possible. The V call is TRBV9, the J call TRBJ1-6; D might be TRBD1 (5 bases). Germline-derived CDR1 and CDR2 are SGDLS and YYNGEE. V was trimmed by 10 bases and J by 7 bases, leaving 18 bases between them. CDR3 length: 14 amino acids. CDR3: CAGSQGEGNSPLHF. DNA for the CDR3: TGTGCCGGTAGCCAAGGGGAAGGGAATTCACCCCTCCACTTT.

Note on this clonotype: It is likely a read error: a sequence one base away is far more abundant. The chain links TRBV5-1 to TRBJ2-7, with D maybe TRBD2 (5 bases). CDR3 size: 12 residues. Germline assignment: CDR1 SGHRS and CDR2 YFSETQ. CDR3 nucleotides: TGTGCCAGCGGCTTGAATTCGGCCACCTTGTACTTC. It yields the protein CASGLNSATLYF.

This clonotype was counted at least ten times. The V call is TRBV20-1, the J call TRBJ2-1; 8 nucleotides line up with TRBD2. V dropped 3 bases and J dropped 9; count of bases not matched to a gene: 7. The CDR3 is made up of 13 amino acids. CDR1 and CDR2 (germline): DFQATT, SNEGSKA (reference sequence). CDR3 nucleotides: TGCAGTGCTAGCGGGGGGGCGTACGGTGAGCAGTTCTTC. It translates to CSASGGAYGEQFF.

For this clonotype: The junction differs from germline at one of its ends, possibly a read error. This sequence joins TRBV24-1 and TRBJ2-2; TRBD2 might be the D (6 bases). The CDR3 runs 15 residues. Germline V gene data show CDR1 as KGHDR and CDR2 as SFDVKD. Here the CDR3 reads CATSARTANTGGLFF. CDR3 DNA sequence: TGTGCCACCAGTGCTAGGACCGCGAACACCGGGGGGCTGTTTTTT.

This clonotype was seen many times. The genes are TRBV27 and TRBJ1-1, with 9 nucleotides matching TRBD1. V lost 5 bases, J lost 5 bases, and 3 bases stayed unmatched. The germline CDR1 and CDR2 sequences are MNHEY and SMNVEV (reference sequence). CDR3 length: 13 residues. In DNA form, the CDR3 reads TGTGCCAGCAGTATGGGGACAGGGACTGAAGCTTTCTTT. Amino acid sequence: CASSMGTGTEAFF.

This clonotype was observed a few times. V and J are TRBV2 and TRBJ2-3, with no clear D. Between the trimmed V and J ends, which lost 8 bases and 6 bases, there was a span of 9 bases. Germline lookup yields CDR1 SNHLY and CDR2 FYNNEI. This CDR3 has 11 amino acids. The CDR3 DNA reads as TGTGCCAGCTCGGCGGTGGATACGCAGTATTTT. Translating gives CASSAVDTQYF.

This clonotype was seen only once. A much larger clone lies a single base off, so this may be a read error. V and J are TRBV6-2 or TRBV6-3 and TRBJ2-5, with TRBD1 matching 7 bases. The V and J ends lost 5 bases and 7 bases, in that order; junction bases with no gene match: 13. From germline, CDR1 is MNHEY and CDR2 SVGEGT. CDR3 length equals 15 residues. CDR3 in DNA: TGTGCCAGCAGTCCCTACAGGGGATCAGATCGGACCCAGTACTTC. It translates to CASSPYRGSDRTQYF.

In this sample, this clonotype turned up many times. This chain links TRBV20-1 with TRBJ2-1; 8 bases align to TRBD2. Germline V gene lookup returns CDR1 DFQATT and CDR2 SNEGSKA (reference sequence). The CDR3 has 15 amino acids. Germline trimming cut 3 bases from V and 5 bases from J; bases unmatched to any gene: 9. CDR3 residues: CSASLPAGANNEQFF. CDR3 nucleotide sequence: TGCAGTGCTAGTCTTCCAGCGGGGGCTAACAATGAGCAGTTCTTC.

This clonotype was counted only a few times. The junction shows a germline mismatch at one end, possibly a read error. This chain links TRBV7-7 with TRBJ2-2; the D gene is possibly TRBD1 (6 bases). The V gene's germline CDR1 is SSHAT and CDR2 FNYEAQ (reference sequence). The CDR3 is 17 amino acids. The CDR3 reads CASSLGPGHRNTGELFF. CDR3 DNA: TGTGCTAGCAGCTTAGGCCCGGGACACAGGAACACCGGGGAGCTGTTTTTT.

J is TRBJ1-2 and V is TRBV12-3 or TRBV12-4, with D unclear. Trimming removed 5 bases from V and 4 bases from J, with 8 bases in between. The CDR3 sequence is 12 residues long. The CDR3 sequence: CASSRSGYGYTF. In DNA form, the CDR3 reads TGTGCCAGCAGTCGCAGTGGCTATGGCTACACCTTC.

About this clonotype: A much larger clonotype is one base distant, so this may be a read error. The chain uses TRBV7-2 and TRBJ2-1; D not certain. CDR3 length: 13 amino acids. V shed 8 bases and J shed 5 bases, with 13 bases lying between them. In germline, CDR1 is SGHTA, CDR2 FQGNSA. The CDR3 protein is CASGGYRDNEQFF. CDR3 DNA: TGTGCCAGCGGCGGCTACCGAGACAATGAGCAGTTCTTC.

At least ten counts were recorded for this clonotype. The chain has TRBV7-3 and TRBJ2-2, with D perhaps given as TRBD1 or TRBD2 (5 bases each). Per the germline V gene, CDR1 is SGHTA and CDR2 is FQGTGA. The CDR3 spans 16 residues. The V gene lost 8 bases and the J gene lost 1 base, with 17 bases spanning the gap. The DNA of the CDR3 is TGTGCCAGCCGGTCTTACGGGGCAGGGAACACCGGGGAGCTGTTTTTT. Translated, it gives CASRSYGAGNTGELFF.

The chain has TRBV6-1 and TRBJ1-1, with no clear D. Trimming cost V 4 bases and J 3 bases, with 15 bases left between them. Germline values: CDR1 MNHNS, CDR2 SASEGT. The CDR3 has 15 amino acids. The CDR3 DNA follows: TGTGCCAGCAGTGCTTCATTACGGAGGGACACTGAAGCTTTCTTT. Its translation is CASSASLRRDTEAFF.

With regard to this clonotype: A read error is the likely source, as a far larger clone sits one nucleotide away. V and J are TRBV24-1 and TRBJ1-6, with D possibly TRBD1 on 6 matching bases. Germline V gene sequence: CDR1 KGHDR, CDR2 SFDVKD. The CDR3 runs to 15 residues. The CDR3 region is CATSDSDRTSTEASF. The DNA for the CDR3 is TGTGCCACCAGTGACTCAGACAGGACCAGCACTGAAGCTTCCTTT.

A few counts support this clonotype. The chain joins TRBV4-1 to TRBJ1-1; 10 bases are shared with TRBD1. Germline CDR1 is MGHRA and CDR2 is YSYEKL. CDR3 length equals 14 residues. J gave up 5 bases and V 2 bases, and 2 bases lay outside the gene matches. CDR3 DNA sequence: TGCGCCAGCAGCCAAAGACAGGGGGCAACTGAAGCTTTCTTT. It codes for CASSQRQGATEAFF.

As to this clonotype: A single base separates this from a much larger clone, so it may be a read error. CDR3 amino acids: CASSIETGGIYEQYF. The CDR3 DNA reads TGTGCCAGTAGTATAGAAACGGGAGGAATCTACGAGCAGTACTTC. The V gene is TRBV19, the J gene TRBJ2-7, with TRBD2 identical over 7 bases. The CDR3 is 15 residues long. The V segment lost 0 bases and the J segment 3 bases; nucleotides outside the gene matches: 5. From germline, CDR1 is LNHDA and CDR2 SQIVND (reference sequence). Looking up the rest from reference TRBV19 and TRBJ2-7 gives the full variable domain: DGGITQSPKYLFRKEGQNVTLSCEQNLNHDAMYWYRQDPGQGLRLIYYSQIVNDFQKGDIAEGYSVSREKKESFPLTVTSAQKNPTAFYLCASSIETGGIYEQYFGPGTRLTVT.

This clonotype was picked up a small number of times. This rearrangement joins TRBV27 to TRBJ2-1; 8 bases align to TRBD2. Per the germline V gene, CDR1 is MNHEY and CDR2 is SMNVEV (reference sequence). This CDR3 has 16 residues. The V segment lost 6 bases and the J segment 9 bases; nucleotides outside the gene matches: 16. This chain's CDR3 is CASSIRGRGAQIEQFF. CDR3 nucleotides: TGTGCCAGCAGCATCCGGGGGCGGGGGGCCCAGATTGAGCAGTTCTTC.

This clonotype has a handful of counts. V usage is TRBV7-2 and J usage is TRBJ2-1, with D uncertain. V gave up 1 base and J gave up 5 bases, with 6 bases separating them. Germline CDR1 SGHTA, CDR2 FQGNSA. This CDR3 is 13 amino acids long. CDR3 amino acids: CASSLETDNEQFF. CDR3 DNA sequence: TGTGCCAGCAGCTTAGAGACGGACAATGAGCAGTTCTTC.

CDR3 DNA sequence: TGTGCCAGCAGCCCCCCCCTAGAGAGGGAGACCCAGTACTTC. Translated, it gives CASSPPLERETQYF. The chain couples TRBV7-2 to TRBJ2-5; D ambiguous. V lost 5 bases and J 5 bases, leaving 15 bases between the germline ends. The CDR3 is 14 residues long. Per the germline V gene, CDR1 is SGHTA and CDR2 is FQGNSA.

V and J are TRBV20-1 and TRBJ2-5; 7 bases fit TRBD2. Germline CDR1 DFQATT, CDR2 SNEGSKA (reference sequence). V shed 8 bases and J 3 bases; nucleotides not matched to a gene: 6. The length of the CDR3 is 12 residues. CDR3: CSPAGLEETQYF. As DNA, the CDR3 is TGCAGTCCGGCTGGACTAGAAGAGACCCAGTACTTC.

CDR3: CASSIFPTIHEQFF. The CDR3 nucleotides read TGTGCCAGCAGCATATTCCCTACGATCCACGAGCAGTTCTTC. The chain uses TRBV7-2 and TRBJ2-1; D is ambiguous. Trimming cost V 5 bases and J 10 bases, with 18 bases left between them. This CDR3 has 14 residues. Germline CDR1 reads SGHTA; CDR2 reads FQGNSA.